This T cell receptor beta chain emerged from a study of blood T cell repertoires in COVID-19. Study-wide context: Sources were T cells, B-cell-depleted T cells, or PBMCs; the material itself was cDNA or gDNA.

V lost 0 bases to trimming and J lost 7 bases; unmatched junction nucleotides: 4. Germline V gene data show CDR1 as SGHRS and CDR2 as YFSETQ. This CDR3 spans 15 amino acids. The protocol was immunoSEQ multiplex PCR, while the TCRdb copy is restricted to in-frame clones and leaves out a portion. The sample records some 250,000 clones, around 88% being singletons. Recruitment covered about two dozen US areas and drew participants whose ages spanned about 18 to 100 years. The chain is built from TRBV5-1 and TRBJ2-7; TRBD2 aligns across 13 bases. The sequence was obtained from a man aged 40-50 years who had recovered from COVID-19. Specimen: PBMCs or T cells enriched from blood (not recorded which). CDR3 DNA sequence: TGCGCCAGCAGCTTGGAGGGACTAGCGGGGCGAGAGCAGTACTTC. Amino acid sequence: CASSLEGLAGREQYF.